One TCR beta chain is described in this entry. Its antigen is still unknown. The sample belongs to a study of T cell responses to AZD1222 COVID-19 vaccine. Study results and caveats: Variant regions that are unmutated are reportedly the target of nearly half of spike-specific TCRs. Clonal diversity was possibly underestimated, and white British individuals and females predominated among donors. Only a handful of AZD1222 recipients tested seropositive at baseline.

Produced via immunoSEQ multiplex PCR; TCRdb's table is partial and in-frame only. The sample records approximately 130,000 clones, about 93% being singletons. After removal of 5 bases from V and 3 bases from J, the junction contained 7 bases not matched to a gene. The germline CDR1 and CDR2 sequences are MNHEY and SVGAGI. The CDR3 totals 15 residues. Material: peripheral blood, obtained on day 0 of AZD1222 vaccination. This sequence was found in an adult in good health. The rearrangement uses TRBV6-5 and TRBJ2-7, with 10 bases fitting TRBD1. The CDR3 sequence is CASSRVRDRGYEQYF. As DNA, the CDR3 is TGTGCCAGCAGTAGAGTCCGGGACAGGGGCTACGAGCAGTACTTC.